This TCR beta chain was identified during a study of vaccination effects on CD4 cells after COVID-19 (dated by TCRdb to 2021 to 2024). Describing the broader study: Post-vaccine samples across the study were collected a median of 72 days after the second dose, with a range of 14 to 241. In both COVID-19 convalescent patients and infection-naive vaccine recipients, the study compared SARS-CoV-2 spike-specific CD4+ TCR repertoires from before mRNA vaccination with those from after it. Altogether, some 11 COVID-19 convalescent patients and several SARS-CoV-2-naive healthy vaccine recipients made up the full study. The Oncomine TCR Beta short-read assay on an Illumina iSeq 100 was used to sequence cultures from other donors in the study.

Receptors were amplified or captured by the immunoSEQ multiplex PCR assay. TCR beta CDR3 sequencing was performed on DNA from the cultured, isolated CD4+ T cells. Per the source publication's procedure: The analysis removed non-productive TCR sequences, trimmed reads to the CDR3 region, and retained only CDR3s that were 7 or more amino acids long. Antigen-specific clonotypes were identified with the MANAFEST web app by comparing expansion in peptide wells against reference cultures. To be called positive, a clone needed expansion at FDR<0.05 compared with the reference and with all other wells, an odds ratio greater than 5, and a frequency greater than 0.1% in two replicate wells. A clonotype was defined as cross-reactive if the clonotype was significantly expanded both in SARS-CoV-2 spike wells and in at least one common cold coronavirus spike condition. Using the stringdist R package, CDR3 similarity was measured by Levenshtein distance, and unrooted trees were constructed with ape in R 3.6.1. TCRdb's version of the immuneACCESS table is confined to in-frame rearrangements and falls short of the full clone set. An unresolved V gene accounts for under half of the shortfall where checked; the remainder is of unknown origin. From that table come the V and J calls and clone size; the DNA was used to work out D and trimming. This sample is represented by some 61,000 clones; around three quarters of them were singletons. Approximately 0.9% of the sample is taken by the ten largest.

To identify antigen-specific CD4+ T cell clonotypes by their expansion, the ViraFEST assay first stimulated PBMC with viral peptide pools and then applied TCR sequencing. After less than eleven days of culture, CD4+ T cells were isolated with the EasySep CD4+ T cell isolation kit. Each participant got two doses of an mRNA SARS-CoV-2 vaccine, either BNT162b2 or mRNA-1273. None of the healthy vaccine recipients had a prior SARS-CoV-2 infection, which was confirmed by nucleocapsid antibody tests that came back negative both before and after vaccination. Each well held around 2 million PBMC cultured in IMDM containing about 5.5% human AB serum, approximately 10 IU/ml IL-2 and gentamicin, along with around 11 ug/ml peptides. On days 3 and 7, half of the culture medium was replaced with fresh IL-2-containing medium. Unless noted otherwise, every peptide stimulation condition was cultured in triplicate wells. Using Ficoll-Paque Plus gradient centrifugation, PBMC were separated from whole blood and then either used fresh or cryopreserved at -140C. The spike proteins of SARS-CoV-2 and of the common cold coronaviruses HCoV-NL63, HCoV-OC43 and HCoV-229E were spanned by overlapping peptide pools. Genomic DNA was extracted from cultured CD4+ T cells with the QIAamp micro DNA kit.

As for this clone: The clone's antigen remains unknown. No qualities accompany the bases; no much larger clone lies one base away.

CDR1 and CDR2 were assigned from the germline V gene (reference sequence) as GTSNPN and SVGIG. The cysteine opens and the phenylalanine closes a CDR3 of 13 amino acids. Only the CDR3 portion is preserved as DNA: 39 bases, with reading frame beginning at the first base. Compared with germline, V lacks 4 bases and J lacks 11 bases; bases without a gene match: 9. General study outcomes and caveats: In healthy vaccine recipients, vaccine-induced clones were almost all SARS-CoV-2 mono-reactive, with only 1 of 255 cross-reactive with common cold coronaviruses. The study was limited by a small number of convalescent patients, and early post-infection timepoints were lacking. Both infection-induced and vaccine-induced clones contracted markedly at late post-vaccination timepoints, which is consistent with waning T cell responses.

The chain is encoded by TRBV30 joined to TRBJ2-3; 10 nucleotides in the junction match TRBD2. The specimen was CD4+ T cells from PBMCs cultured with HCoV-OC43 spike peptides, collected after COVID-19 vaccination. This sample's cell subset or site label indicates: HCoV-OC43 spike overlapping peptide pool stimulation. The clonotype was recovered from a human donor who received a COVID-19 vaccine. The CDR3 has the sequence CAWMLAGAGEQYF. The DNA sequence follows: TGTGCCTGGATGCTAGCGGGGGCCGGGGAGCAGTATTTT.